By sample share, the clone carrying this T cell receptor beta chain is medium-sized. Its target is unknown. No patient had received any treatment before thyroid surgery. The data were taken from a study of metastatic and nonmetastatic thyroid tumors. The overall study: Across peripheral blood and tumor or nodule tissue samples taken from malignant and benign thyroid patients, the repertoires were compared with one another. Study-wide results and limits: It was reportedly found that TCR beta diversity was significantly higher in malignant thyroid tumors than in benign nodules, a difference seen in both blood and tumor samples.

Through MiXCR, TCRdb re-clonotyped the PCR reads. The sample holds 20,000 to 25,000 clones; less than 20% are singletons and the top ten take under 3%. The TCR was taken from a male donor with papillary thyroid cancer or a benign thyroid nodule (not recorded which). Some clones in this sample may be carry-over from other donors' samples. Sequencing was carried out using adjacent normal tissue.

The CDR3 nucleotides read TGTGCCAGCAGTTACTCAGGCTCGGGCGGGGAGCTGTTTTTT. Residues: CASSYSGSGGELFF. This sequence joins TRBV6-6 and TRBJ2-2, with D uncertain. Deletions cut 0 bases from V and 7 bases from J, with 9 bases between. This CDR3 has 14 amino acids. Germline V gene lookup returns CDR1 MNHNY and CDR2 SVGAGI (reference sequence).